This TCR beta chain originates from a study of long-term antiretroviral therapy in people with HIV. Whole-study context: By about a decade, the earliest samples predate the 2015 immediate-ART recommendation. Whole-study findings and limits: ART adherence, viral resistance and therapy changes went unrecorded.

Note on this clone: Its specificity is not known.

It was version v3.0 of the immunoSEQ assay that was run at survey level. The protocol was immunoSEQ multiplex PCR, while the TCRdb copy is restricted to in-frame clones and leaves out a portion. The repertoire holds about 24,000 clones, 70% to 85% seen once, with about 5.6% in the top ten. Only United States sites treated participants with HIV. This specimen consisted of unsorted PBMCs, obtained 4.4 years after starting antiretroviral therapy. This receptor was identified in a man aged 25 to 45 with HIV.

The CDR3 DNA sequence: TGTGCCAGTAGTATAGATTACACTTTTAGCAATCAGCCCCAGCATTTT. The encoded protein is CASSIDYTFSNQPQHF. The genes are TRBV19 and TRBJ1-5, with no clear D. Germline V gene sequence: CDR1 LNHDA, CDR2 SQIVND (reference sequence). CDR3 length: 16 amino acids. Trimming shortened V by 0 bases and J by 0 bases, and 9 bases separated the two germline ends. Filled out from reference TRBV19 and TRBJ1-5, the complete variable domain reads DGGITQSPKYLFRKEGQNVTLSCEQNLNHDAMYWYRQDPGQGLRLIYYSQIVNDFQKGDIAEGYSVSREKKESFPLTVTSAQKNPTAFYLCASSIDYTFSNQPQHFGDGTRLSIL.